This TCR beta chain was recovered during a study of blood T cell repertoires in COVID-19. Study summary: The United States, Italy and Spain provided the acute and convalescent COVID-19 samples.

In the original analysis: Estimation of nucleated cell counts was performed using reference gene primer amplification. Clones were read by immunoSEQ multiplex PCR, and TCRdb kept only the in-frame ones, dropping some. The V and J calls and clone size were taken over from that table, and D and trimming were inferred from the DNA. The table has 68,000 or so clones, around three quarters seen once; the top ten hold roughly a quarter. Trimming stripped 4 bases from V and 0 bases from J, with 7 bases between. Germline lookup yields CDR1 SGHDN and CDR2 FVKESK. The CDR3 extends over 15 amino acids. V gene TRBV14 combines with J gene TRBJ1-6, with D hard to call. Sequences were obtained from peripheral blood. The TCR originated in a human donor in a cohort sampled during active COVID-19. The DNA for the CDR3 is TGTGCCAGCAGCCCGCTAGGCTCCTATAATTCACCCCTCCACTTT. Its translation is CASSPLGSYNSPLHF.